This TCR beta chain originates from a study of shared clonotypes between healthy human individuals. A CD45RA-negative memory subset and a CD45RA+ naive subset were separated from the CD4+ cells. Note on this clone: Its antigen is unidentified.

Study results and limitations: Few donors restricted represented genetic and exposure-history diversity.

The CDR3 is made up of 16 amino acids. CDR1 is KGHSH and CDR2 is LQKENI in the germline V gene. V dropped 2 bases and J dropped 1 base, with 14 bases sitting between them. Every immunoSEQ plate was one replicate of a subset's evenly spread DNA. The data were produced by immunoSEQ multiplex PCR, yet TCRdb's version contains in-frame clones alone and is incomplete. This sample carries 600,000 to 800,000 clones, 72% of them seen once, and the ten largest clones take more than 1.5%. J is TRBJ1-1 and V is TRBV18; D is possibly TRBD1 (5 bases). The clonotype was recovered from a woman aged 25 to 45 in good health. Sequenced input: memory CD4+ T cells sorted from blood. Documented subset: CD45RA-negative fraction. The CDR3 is CASSPRRQSANTEAFF. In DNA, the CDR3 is TGTGCCAGCTCACCAAGGCGACAGTCCGCGAACACTGAAGCTTTCTTT.